The 26 T cell receptor beta chains listed next were all sequenced from one sample in a study of blood T cell repertoires in COVID-19. TCRdb's table, derived via immunoSEQ multiplex PCR, lists solely in-frame clones and lacks some. The table has roughly 300,000 clones, 80% to 90% seen once. The sequenced material came from peripheral blood. Receptors originate from a woman aged 30 to 39 with COVID-19, enrolled during active disease.

This clone showed up just once. The rearrangement links TRBV18 to TRBJ1-5; no definite D call. V was clipped by 2 bases and J by 4 bases, with 15 bases between them. This CDR3 contains 16 residues. Germline assignment: CDR1 KGHSH and CDR2 LQKENI. The CDR3: CASSPKILGVNQPQHF. The CDR3 DNA reads as TGTGCCAGCTCACCAAAGATTCTAGGAGTGAATCAGCCCCAGCATTTT.

This rearrangement joins TRBV18 to TRBJ1-4; D remains unclear. The germline V gene encodes CDR1 KGHSH and CDR2 LQKENI. V gave up 5 bases and J gave up 0 bases, with 19 bases separating them. The CDR3 extends over 18 amino acids. CDR3 nucleotide sequence: TGTGCCAGCTCAAACTTCCGAGCCGGGAGGGCAACTAATGAAAAACTGTTTTTT. It yields the protein CASSNFRAGRATNEKLFF.

This chain uses TRBV10-3 with TRBJ2-7, with 12 bases identical to TRBD2. The CDR3 sequence is 15 residues long. Germline-derived CDR1 and CDR2 are ENHRY and SYGVKD. The V segment lost 8 bases and the J segment 0 bases; nucleotides outside the gene matches: 5. In nucleotides, the CDR3 is TGTGCCATCGGGTCTAGCGGGGGGGACTCCTACGAGCAGTACTTC. Amino acids: CAIGSSGGDSYEQYF.

The J gene is TRBJ2-1, the V gene TRBV5-1; TRBD1 aligns across 7 bases. In germline, CDR1 is SGHRS, CDR2 YFSETQ. V trimming: 4 bases; J trimming: 0 bases; junction bases outside the gene matches: 7. The CDR3 is 16 residues long. The CDR3 DNA reads as TGCGCCAGCAGCAATTATGACAGGGCCTCCTACAATGAGCAGTTCTTC. Translating gives CASSNYDRASYNEQFF.

This clone was observed once. The V call is TRBV6-5, the J call TRBJ1-2; 7 nucleotides agree with TRBD1. J was trimmed by 3 bases and V by 7 bases; bases with no gene match: 5. Germline CDR1 MNHEY, CDR2 SVGAGI. This CDR3 has 13 residues. This CDR3 reads CASTKQGYYGYTF. The CDR3 region has the DNA TGTGCCAGCACCAAACAGGGGTACTATGGCTACACCTTC.

V is TRBV4-1 and J is TRBJ2-5; the D gene is possibly TRBD1 (5 bases). Germline V lookup: CDR1 MGHRA, CDR2 YSYEKL. V shed 3 bases and J shed 4 bases, with 12 bases lying between them. The CDR3 has 14 amino acids. This CDR3 reads CASSQRQLGETQYF. In DNA form, the CDR3 reads TGCGCCAGCAGCCAGCGACAGCTGGGAGAGACCCAGTACTTC.

The chain recombines TRBV5-5 with TRBJ2-1; D might be TRBD2 (5 bases). The CDR3 is 13 amino acids. CDR1 and CDR2 from the germline V gene are SGHKS and YYEKEE (reference sequence). V gave up 0 bases and J gave up 9 bases, with 10 bases separating them. CDR3 DNA sequence: TGTGCCAGCAGCTTGGGTCCTAGCAGTGAGCAGTTCTTC. Translated: CASSLGPSSEQFF.

The rearrangement joins TRBV7-9 to TRBJ2-7, with 10 bases lining up with TRBD1. V lost 5 bases to trimming and J lost 2 bases; unmatched junction nucleotides: 15. CDR3 size: 18 residues. Germline V gives CDR1 SEHNR, CDR2 FQNEAQ (reference sequence). The DNA of the CDR3 is TGTGCCAGCAGCCCACGCCGGGACAGGGGAAGCCTAACCTACGAGCAGTACTTC. Its translation is CASSPRRDRGSLTYEQYF.

The chain couples TRBV7-2 to TRBJ1-4, with D perhaps matching TRBD1 (6 bases). CDR1 and CDR2 (germline): SGHTA, FQGNSA. The CDR3 is 19 residues long. V was clipped by 6 bases and J by 0 bases, with 23 bases between them. CDR3: CASSKNAAGTQATNEKLFF. CDR3 bases: TGTGCCAGCAGTAAAAACGCCGCCGGGACACAGGCAACTAATGAAAAACTGTTTTTT.

This clone was seen repeatedly, ten times or more. This sequence joins TRBV5-1 and TRBJ2-1; 10 positions match TRBD2. V shed 3 bases, J shed 10 bases, and the junction held 13 bases outside the gene matches. This CDR3 is 16 amino acids long. The germline CDR1 and CDR2 sequences are SGHRS and YFSETQ. CDR3 sequence: CASSSTGTSAYGEQFF. The DNA for the CDR3 is TGCGCCAGCAGCTCGACCGGGACTAGCGCCTATGGGGAGCAGTTCTTC. Full variable domain (remainder filled in from reference TRBV5-1 and TRBJ2-1): KAGVTQTPRYLIKTRGQQVTLSCSPISGHRSVSWYQQTPGQGLQFLFEYFSETQRNKGNFPGRFSGRQFSNSRSEMNVSTLELGDSALYLCASSSTGTSAYGEQFFGPGTRLTVL.

This clone was seen a few times. The V call is TRBV7-2, the J call TRBJ1-5; no reliable D call. This CDR3 spans 14 amino acids. In germline, CDR1 is SGHTA, CDR2 FQGNSA. The germline V and J ends were trimmed by 5 bases and 9 bases, with 17 bases remaining between them. CDR3 residues: CASSPSGFPRPQHF. DNA for the CDR3: TGTGCCAGCAGCCCGTCGGGGTTCCCAAGGCCCCAGCATTTT.

V and J are TRBV27 and TRBJ2-3; D call uncertain. The germline V gene has CDR1 MNHEY and CDR2 SMNVEV (reference sequence). V lost 3 bases to trimming and J lost 0 bases, with 13 bases between them. This CDR3 is 16 amino acids long. The CDR3 protein is CASSLWQDPSTDTQYF. Here the CDR3 DNA reads TGTGCCAGCAGTTTGTGGCAGGATCCTAGCACAGATACGCAGTATTTT.

This clone is a singleton in its sample. The chain combines TRBV19 with TRBJ1-2; 8 bases are shared with TRBD1. The V gene's germline CDR1 is LNHDA and CDR2 SQIVND (reference sequence). The CDR3 totals 17 residues. V lost 4 bases, J lost 8 bases, and 18 bases stayed unmatched. The CDR3 sequence: CASSTRTGGEHARGYTF. CDR3 nucleotide sequence: TGTGCCAGTAGTACGCGAACAGGGGGTGAACATGCGAGGGGCTACACCTTC.

This chain uses TRBV5-1 with TRBJ2-1, with 8 bases fitting TRBD2. With V trimmed by 7 bases and J by 7 bases, 7 bases remained unmatched. The CDR3 extends over 13 amino acids. Germline values: CDR1 SGHRS, CDR2 YFSETQ. The CDR3 region is CASYRLARNEQFF. The CDR3 DNA sequence: TGCGCCAGCTACCGACTAGCGAGGAATGAGCAGTTCTTC.

V is TRBV5-5 and J is TRBJ2-1; no clear D gene. Germline V gene data show CDR1 as SGHKS and CDR2 as YYEKEE (reference sequence). The CDR3 loop spans 12 amino acids. Deletions cut 2 bases from V and 7 bases from J, with 7 bases between. The CDR3 DNA reads TGTGCCAGCAGCTTAAGCATGAATGAGCAGTTCTTC. The encoded protein is CASSLSMNEQFF.

The rearrangement joins TRBV27 to TRBJ2-7, with a weak D call TRBD1 (6 bases). The V gene lost 3 bases and the J gene lost 4 bases, with 10 bases spanning the gap. In germline, CDR1 is MNHEY, CDR2 SMNVEV (reference sequence). The CDR3 consists of 13 residues. CDR3 in DNA: TGTGCCAGCAGTTTGGGGGCGGCATACGAGCAGTACTTC. Its protein product is CASSLGAAYEQYF.

V gene TRBV11-3 combines with J gene TRBJ2-1, with D possibly being TRBD2 (6 bases). The CDR3 length is 14 residues. Trimming took off 4 bases at V and 4 bases at J, with 11 bases between the two ends. Germline V gives CDR1 SGHNT, CDR2 YENEEA. The CDR3 DNA sequence: TGTGCCAGCAGCTCCGGAGGGCAATACAATGAGCAGTTCTTC. Translation gives CASSSGGQYNEQFF.

The chain joins TRBV6-6 to TRBJ2-7; 8 bases map to TRBD1. Germline V lookup: CDR1 MNHNY, CDR2 SVGAGI (reference sequence). The CDR3 runs to 14 residues. Losses at the gene ends were 5 bases for V and 3 bases for J; bases not matched to a gene: 6. CDR3 sequence reads: CASSPPGTGYEQYF. For the CDR3, the DNA is TGTGCCAGCAGTCCGCCTGGGACAGGCTACGAGCAGTACTTC.

V usage is TRBV28 and J usage is TRBJ2-3; 8 positions agree with TRBD2. CDR1 is MDHEN, CDR2 SYDVKM, per germline. The V gene end was trimmed by 7 bases and the J gene end by 1 base; junction bases not matched to a gene: 7. The CDR3 totals 15 residues. CDR3 sequence (DNA): TGTGCCAGCAACCCACGGGGGGGAGGCACAGATACGCAGTATTTT. Its translation is CASNPRGGGTDTQYF.

A few counts support this clone. The chain joins TRBV11-2 to TRBJ2-3; 8 bases fit TRBD1. The length of the CDR3 is 15 residues. Per germline, CDR1 SGHAT and CDR2 FQNNGV. The V gene end was trimmed by 6 bases and the J gene end by 2 bases; junction bases not matched to a gene: 7. CDR3 bases: TGTGCCAGCAGGTCGCGGACAGGGCTCACAGATACGCAGTATTTT. Amino acid sequence: CASRSRTGLTDTQYF.

This clone was recorded at least ten times. J is TRBJ2-3 and V is TRBV10-2; 9 nucleotides line up with TRBD1. With V trimmed by 7 bases and J by 0 bases, 5 bases remained unmatched. CDR3 length equals 15 residues. Germline-derived CDR1 and CDR2 are WSHSY and SAAADI. The CDR3 DNA is TGCGCCAGCATTTCTACAGGGGGCAGCACAGATACGCAGTATTTT. It codes for CASISTGGSTDTQYF.

The chain employs TRBV7-2 and TRBJ2-1; D gene ambiguous. Germline V lookup: CDR1 SGHTA, CDR2 FQGNSA. The ends were cut back, 3 bases at V and 12 bases at J, with 12 bases in the middle. The CDR3 totals 12 residues. In DNA, the CDR3 is TGTGCCAGCAGCTTCTCTCGGGTAGCGCAGTTCTTC. Its translation is CASSFSRVAQFF.

The chain recombines TRBV5-1 with TRBJ1-2, with 9 bases aligning to TRBD1. Trimming cost V 1 base and J 8 bases; bases outside gene matches: 6. Germline loops: CDR1 SGHRS, CDR2 YFSETQ. CDR3 size: 14 residues. The CDR3 nucleotides read TGCGCCAGCAGCTTGTATAGGACAGGGGAAGGCTACACCTTC. This encodes CASSLYRTGEGYTF.

In its sample, this clone was seen once. The J gene is TRBJ1-2, the V gene TRBV5-6; the D gene is possibly TRBD1 (5 bases). CDR3 length: 15 residues. V gave up 4 bases and J gave up 1 base, with 14 bases separating them. The V gene's germline CDR1 is SGHDT and CDR2 YYEEEE. This chain's CDR3 is CASSGKQENNYGYTF. CDR3 DNA sequence: TGTGCCAGCAGCGGAAAACAGGAGAATAACTATGGCTACACCTTC. The full variable domain, rest sourced from reference TRBV5-6 and TRBJ1-2, is DAGVTQSPTHLIKTRGQQVTLRCSPKSGHDTVSWYQQALGQGPQFIFQYYEEEERQRGNFPDRFSGHQFPNYSSELNVNALLLGDSALYLCASSGKQENNYGYTFGSGTRLTVV.

The chain recombines TRBV4-1 with TRBJ1-5, with D uncertain. The CDR3 covers 16 residues. Trimming cost V 3 bases and J 6 bases, with 18 bases left between them. The germline gives CDR1 MGHRA, CDR2 YSYEKL. CDR3 bases: TGCGCCAGCAGCCACCTCGGGAGTCGAGCTGGTCAGCCCCAGCATTTT. Protein sequence: CASSHLGSRAGQPQHF.

This chain links TRBV30 with TRBJ1-5; 7 bases agree with TRBD1. The CDR3 consists of 14 residues. The germline V gene encodes CDR1 GTSNPN and CDR2 SVGIG (reference sequence). Trimming took 6 bases from V and 4 from J; bases not matched to a gene: 9. CDR3 nucleotide sequence: TGTGCCTGCCAAACGCGGACAGGTAATCAGCCCCAGCATTTT. Amino acid sequence: CACQTRTGNQPQHF.